This T cell receptor beta chain was recorded in a study of vaccination effects on CD4 cells after COVID-19. General study findings and limits: Marked clonal contraction was seen late after vaccination (in both infection- and vaccine-induced clones).

Assay used: immunoSEQ multiplex PCR; TCRdb lists only in-frame clones, some missing. This sample yields 55,000 to 80,000 clones, of which approximately 70% are seen a single time; roughly 4% belongs to the top ten. Under the ViraFEST assay, PBMC were stimulated with viral peptide pools so that antigen-specific CD4+ T cells expanded. Sequencing was performed afterwards. Culturing for nine to ten days preceded CD4+ T cell isolation. Vaccinated recipients, who were negative for nucleocapsid antibodies, had no history of SARS-CoV-2 infection. Between the trimmed V and J ends, which lost 3 bases and 2 bases, there was a span of 9 bases. Per the germline V gene, CDR1 is SGDLS and CDR2 is YYNGEE. The CDR3 is made up of 14 amino acids. Turning to this clone: The target antigen is unknown.

The sample in question was CD4+ T cells from PBMCs cultured with HCoV-OC43 spike peptides, obtained before COVID-19 vaccination. Subset described: HCoV-OC43 spike overlapping peptide pool stimulation. The source of this sequence is a human donor who received a COVID-19 vaccine. The chain carries TRBV9 and TRBJ1-5; the D is unclear. This chain's CDR3 is CASSEREGNQPQHF. CDR3 bases: TGTGCCAGCAGCGAGAGGGAGGGCAATCAGCCCCAGCATTTT.